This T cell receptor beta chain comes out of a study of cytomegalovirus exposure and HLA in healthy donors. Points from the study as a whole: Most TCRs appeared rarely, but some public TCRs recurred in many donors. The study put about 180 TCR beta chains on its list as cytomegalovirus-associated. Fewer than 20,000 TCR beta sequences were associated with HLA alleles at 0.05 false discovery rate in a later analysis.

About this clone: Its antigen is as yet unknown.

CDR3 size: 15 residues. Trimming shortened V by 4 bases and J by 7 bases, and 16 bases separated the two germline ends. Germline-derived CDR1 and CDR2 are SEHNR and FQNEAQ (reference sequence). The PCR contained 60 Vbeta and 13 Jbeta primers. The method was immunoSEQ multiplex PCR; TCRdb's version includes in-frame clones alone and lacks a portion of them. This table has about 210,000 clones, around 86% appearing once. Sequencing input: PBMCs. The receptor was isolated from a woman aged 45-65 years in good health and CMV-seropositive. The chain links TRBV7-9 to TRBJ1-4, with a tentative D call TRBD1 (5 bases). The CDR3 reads CASSWGVGDSEKLFF. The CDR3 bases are TGTGCCAGCAGCTGGGGGGTGGGGGATTCTGAAAAACTGTTTTTT. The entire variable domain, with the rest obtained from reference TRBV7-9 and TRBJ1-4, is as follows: DTGVSQNPRHKITKRGQNVTFRCDPISEHNRLYWYRQTLGQGPEFLTYFQNEAQLEKSRLLSDRFSAERPKGSFSTLEIQRTEQGDSAMYLCASSWGVGDSEKLFFGSGTQLSVL.